Listed below are T cell receptor beta chains from one sample, sequenced in a study of T-cell reconstitution after alpha-beta-depleted transplantation in children. MiXCR was run by TCRdb on the PCR reads, yielding one entry per CDR3 protein. This sample has around 580,000 distinct CDR3 sequences, with over 20% found just once. The starting material was PBMCs, obtained before TCRalphabeta/CD19-depleted stem cell transplant. These receptors were taken from a boy under two years old with Wiskott-Aldrich syndrome, due to receive a stem cell transplant. Each CDR3 is given with its conserved first and last residue.

j_gene | len | v_gene | CDR3aa
TRBJ2-7 | 16 | TRBV27 | CASSINPTVRSYEQYF
TRBJ2-7 | 15 | TRBV5-1 | CASSLGAGVMYEQYF
TRBJ2-1 | 16 | TRBV10-3 | CAISETLAGQYNEQFF
TRBJ2-3 | 14 | TRBV5-1 | CASSLAPRTDTQYF
TRBJ1-1 | 16 | TRBV6-1 | CASSRRTGRMNTEAFF
TRBJ2-7 | 16 | TRBV5-1 | CASSLTYRDRSPEQYF
TRBJ2-1 | 12 | TRBV12-3/TRBV12-4 | CASTTGGNEQFF
TRBJ2-5 | 14 | TRBV12-3/TRBV12-4 | CASSPRQDQETQYF
TRBJ1-1 | 15 | TRBV7-2 | CASSLDRGTGTEAFF
TRBJ2-1 | 15 | TRBV28 | CASSFATVSYNEQFF
TRBJ1-5 | 15 | TRBV5-1 | CASSAGDRSNQPQHF
TRBJ2-2 | 13 | TRBV6-5 | CASSYLNTGELFF
TRBJ2-5 | 17 | TRBV6-1 | CASSLRQNTRERETQYF
TRBJ2-1 | 15 | TRBV3-1 | CASSQGQSSYNEQFF
TRBJ1-1 | 15 | TRBV20-1 | CSALPGQGARTEAFF
TRBJ2-7 | 15 | TRBV6-5 | CASSYSRGSRNEQYF
TRBJ2-7 | 12 | TRBV13 | CASSGREYEQYF
TRBJ2-1 | 13 | TRBV15 | CATSRGLGRETFF
TRBJ1-1 | 14 | TRBV5-1 | CASSLGTGPGEAFF
TRBJ2-7 | 14 | TRBV7-9 | CASSVGSNSYEQYF
TRBJ2-1 | 17 | TRBV12-3/TRBV12-4 | CASSLRLAGVGNNEQFF
TRBJ2-5 | 14 | TRBV5-6 | CASSLDPSGETQYF
TRBJ2-7 | 12 | TRBV6-1 | CASSAQSYEQYF
TRBJ2-7 | 13 | TRBV27 | CASRGRALDEQYF
TRBJ2-7 | 15 | TRBV5-1 | CASTLSGTGAYEQYF
TRBJ2-6 | 18 | TRBV5-1 | CASSLTGTGASGANVLTF
TRBJ2-7 | 14 | TRBV18 | CASSPVAGSYEQYF
TRBJ2-1 | 17 | TRBV5-1 | CASQPRLAGVFHNEQFF
TRBJ1-2 | 14 | TRBV7-2 | CASSLVGSGGGYTF
TRBJ2-2 | 15 | TRBV24-1 | CATSDPKVRTGELFF
TRBJ2-2 | 14 | TRBV3-1 | CASSQQGITGELFF
TRBJ2-1 | 16 | TRBV20-1 | CSARSLRLAGGNEQFF
TRBJ1-1 | 13 | TRBV5-1 | CASSSGTSTEAFF
TRBJ2-1 | 13 | TRBV5-1 | CASSGGPENEQFF
TRBJ2-3 | 14 | TRBV20-1 | CSAALAGATDTQYF
TRBJ2-1 | 13 | TRBV4-1 | CASSQATYNEQFF
TRBJ2-7 | 14 | TRBV20-1 | CSATTSGGDYEQYF
TRBJ2-1 | 16 | TRBV2 | CASSAEGHSSYNEQFF
TRBJ2-7 | 15 | TRBV18 | CASSPLAGEHYEQYF
TRBJ1-2 | 11 | TRBV20-1 | CSASETGGYTF
TRBJ2-7 | 15 | TRBV27 | CASSLSGPGRSEQYF
TRBJ2-1 | 15 | TRBV4-1 | CASSQDPTGESRQFF
TRBJ2-3 | 13 | TRBV20-1 | CSARSSGGDTQYF
TRBJ1-6 | 13 | TRBV3-1 | CASSQDIRRALHF
TRBJ2-1 | 15 | TRBV5-1 | CASSRADRSYNEQFF
TRBJ2-7 | 11 | TRBV29-1 | CSVASPYEQYF
TRBJ2-7 | 16 | TRBV20-1 | CSARDAQANRGHEQYF
TRBJ2-7 | 15 | TRBV20-1 | CSAPNLAKSSYEQYF
TRBJ2-1 | 14 | TRBV27 | CASSRYRAYNEQFF
TRBJ2-5 | 13 | TRBV10-3 | CAISGSSQETQYF
TRBJ2-5 | 13 | TRBV7-2 | CASSREGIETQYF